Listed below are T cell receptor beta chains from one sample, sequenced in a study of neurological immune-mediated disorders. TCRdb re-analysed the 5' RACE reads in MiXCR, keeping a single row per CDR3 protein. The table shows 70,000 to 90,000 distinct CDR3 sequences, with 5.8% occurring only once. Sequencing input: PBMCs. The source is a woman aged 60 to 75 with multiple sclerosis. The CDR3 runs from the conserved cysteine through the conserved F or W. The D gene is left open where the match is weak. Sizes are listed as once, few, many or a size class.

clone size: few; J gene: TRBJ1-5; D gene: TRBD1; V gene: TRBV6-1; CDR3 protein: CASSEALGQGGDQPQHF; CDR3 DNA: TGTGCCAGCAGTGAAGCGCTGGGTCAGGGGGGTGATCAGCCCCAGCATTTT
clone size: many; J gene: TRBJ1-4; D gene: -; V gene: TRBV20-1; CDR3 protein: CSARDPAAWGEKLFF; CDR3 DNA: TGCAGTGCTAGAGACCCAGCAGCCTGGGGTGAAAAACTGTTTTTT
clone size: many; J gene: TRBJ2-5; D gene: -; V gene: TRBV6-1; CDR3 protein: CASSTMGASGTQYF; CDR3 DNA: TGTGCCAGCAGTACGATGGGGGCAAGTGGGACCCAGTACTTC
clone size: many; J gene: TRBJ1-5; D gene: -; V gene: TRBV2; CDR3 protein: CASSEAPGVGQPQHF; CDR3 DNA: TGTGCCAGCAGTGAAGCACCCGGGGTCGGTCAGCCCCAGCATTTT
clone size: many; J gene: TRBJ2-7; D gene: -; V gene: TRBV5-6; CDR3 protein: CASSLGPGRLEQYF; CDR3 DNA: TGTGCCAGCAGCTTGGGACCCGGCCGGTTGGAGCAGTACTTC
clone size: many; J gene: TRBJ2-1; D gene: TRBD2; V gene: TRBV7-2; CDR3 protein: CASSLVGLAGGPSIHNEQFF; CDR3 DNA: TGTGCCAGCAGCTTAGTAGGACTAGCGGGGGGCCCTTCCATACACAATGAGCAGTTCTTC
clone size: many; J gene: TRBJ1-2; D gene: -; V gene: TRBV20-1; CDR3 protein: CSASPPGLFGYGYTF; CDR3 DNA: TGCAGTGCTAGTCCCCCAGGGTTGTTTGGCTATGGCTACACCTTC
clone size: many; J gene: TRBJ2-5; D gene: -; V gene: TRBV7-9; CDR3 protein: CASSQFGAERETQYF; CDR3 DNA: TGTGCCAGCAGCCAATTTGGGGCAGAGCGAGAGACCCAGTACTTC
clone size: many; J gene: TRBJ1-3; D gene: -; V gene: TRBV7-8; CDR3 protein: CASSLSESGNTIYF; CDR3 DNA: TGTGCCAGCAGCTTATCGGAGTCTGGAAACACCATATATTTT
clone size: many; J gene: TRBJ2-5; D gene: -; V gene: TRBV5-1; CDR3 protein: CASSKKRQDSETQYF; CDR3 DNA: TGCGCCAGCAGCAAAAAAAGACAGGATTCAGAGACCCAGTACTTC
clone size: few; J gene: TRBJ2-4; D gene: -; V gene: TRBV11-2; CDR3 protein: CASSLDRQGGSSKNIQYF; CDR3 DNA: TGTGCCAGCAGCTTAGATCGACAGGGAGGTTCGTCCAAAAACATTCAGTACTTC
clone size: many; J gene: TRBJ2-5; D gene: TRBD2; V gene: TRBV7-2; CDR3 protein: CASSYSGGVQETQYF; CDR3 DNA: TGTGCCAGCAGCTATAGCGGGGGCGTCCAAGAGACCCAGTACTTC
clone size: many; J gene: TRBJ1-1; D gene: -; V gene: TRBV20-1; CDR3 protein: CSARITWTEAFF; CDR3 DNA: TGCAGTGCTAGAATAACGTGGACTGAAGCTTTCTTT
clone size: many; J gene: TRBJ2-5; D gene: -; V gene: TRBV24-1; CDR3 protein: CATSDRTAGVLETQYF; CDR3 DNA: TGTGCCACCAGTGATCGGACAGCTGGTGTTCTGGAGACCCAGTACTTC
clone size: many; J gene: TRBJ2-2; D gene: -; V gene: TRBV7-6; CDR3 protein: CASSREQGPRELFF; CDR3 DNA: TGTGCCAGCAGCCGGGAACAGGGACCCCGGGAGCTGTTTTTT
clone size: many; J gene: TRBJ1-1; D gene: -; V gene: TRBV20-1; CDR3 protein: CSARGSGEAFF; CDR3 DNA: TGCAGTGCTAGGGGGTCGGGTGAAGCTTTCTTT
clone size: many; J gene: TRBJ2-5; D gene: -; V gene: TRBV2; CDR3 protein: CASRGLGTYTKETQYF; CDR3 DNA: TGTGCCAGCAGGGGACTCGGGACTTACACTAAAGAGACCCAGTACTTC
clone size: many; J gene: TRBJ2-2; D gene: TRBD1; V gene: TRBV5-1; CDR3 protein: CASSSRTGSAGELFF; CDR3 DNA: TGCGCCAGCAGCTCTAGGACAGGGTCGGCCGGGGAGCTGTTTTTT